One and the same sample provided the 9 T cell receptor beta chains below, sequenced in a study of metastatic and nonmetastatic thyroid tumors (dated by TCRdb to the early 2020s). Before undergoing thyroid surgery, none of the patients had been given any kind of treatment. Library prep was done by PCR. The listed sequencing device is Illumina HiSeq 4000. Using fastp trimming at Q25 and MiXCR clonotype assembly, TCRdb reanalyzed the public sequencing data and kept in-frame beta chains. The sample data list about 19,000 clones, and 22% of these were observed just once. The ten largest make up more than 9% of the sample. Specimen: tumor tissue. These receptors all come from a male donor with papillary thyroid cancer or a benign thyroid nodule (not recorded which). Some clones in this sample may be carry-over from other donors' samples.

Points on this clone: One end of the junction fails to match germline, which may point to a read error. CDR3 nucleotide sequence: TGTGACAGCAGCATAGTAAGGGGGAACACTGAAGCTTTCTTT. Translating gives CDSSIVRGNTEAFF. J is TRBJ1-1 and V is TRBV7-2, with D tentatively TRBD1 (5 bases). The CDR3 loop spans 14 amino acids. Germline V gene lookup returns CDR1 SGHTA and CDR2 FQGNSA.

This rearrangement joins TRBV6-2 or TRBV6-3 to TRBJ2-5; no definite D call. In germline, CDR1 is MNHEY, CDR2 SVGEGT. CDR3 size: 13 residues. V dropped 8 bases and J dropped 2 bases, with 12 bases sitting between them. The CDR3: CASVRTRQETQYF. As DNA, the CDR3 is TGTGCCAGCGTCCGGACGCGACAAGAGACCCAGTACTTC.

This clone was counted ten times or more. CDR3 nucleotide sequence: TGCAGTGCTAGATTACGCGGCGGGGATCCGATGAATCAGCCCCAGCATTTT. Translated, it gives CSARLRGGDPMNQPQHF. The rearrangement links TRBV20-1 to TRBJ1-5, with D hard to call. The ends were cut back, 2 bases at V and 4 bases at J, with 21 bases in the middle. Per germline, CDR1 DFQATT and CDR2 SNEGSKA (reference sequence). The CDR3 covers 17 residues.

This clone was counted many times. This chain links TRBV4-1 with TRBJ2-1; D call uncertain. There are 17 residues in the CDR3. From germline, CDR1 is MGHRA and CDR2 YSYEKL. Trimming shortened V by 6 bases and J by 5 bases, and 23 bases separated the two germline ends. The CDR3 loop reads CASRTAVGRNLDNEQFF. The CDR3 region has the DNA TGCGCCAGCAGGACCGCGGTTGGTAGAAACTTGGACAATGAGCAGTTCTTC.

This clone has at least ten counts. V gene TRBV2 combines with J gene TRBJ2-7; 14 positions match TRBD2. This CDR3 has 15 amino acids. The V gene end was trimmed by 6 bases and the J gene end by 3 bases; junction bases not matched to a gene: 4. The V gene's germline CDR1 is SNHLY and CDR2 FYNNEI. The CDR3 reads CASRPGTSGSYEQYF. The CDR3 nucleotides are TGTGCCAGCAGACCAGGGACTAGCGGGAGCTACGAGCAGTACTTC.

By proportion, this clone is medium-sized. V is TRBV11-3 and J is TRBJ2-7; 9 bases map to TRBD2. Germline values: CDR1 SGHNT, CDR2 YENEEA. Trimming removed 0 bases from V and 7 bases from J; junction bases left unmatched: 7. The CDR3 extends over 15 amino acids. The CDR3 DNA sequence: TGTGCCAGCAGCTTAGATCCAGCGGGAGGAGAAGAGCAGTACTTC. Its translation: CASSLDPAGGEEQYF.

This clone was picked up many times. V usage is TRBV20-1 and J usage is TRBJ2-7; D perhaps matches TRBD2 (6 bases). The length of the CDR3 is 12 residues. The V gene's germline CDR1 is DFQATT and CDR2 SNEGSKA (reference sequence). The V end was cut by 4 bases, the J end by 4 bases, with 11 bases between. This CDR3 reads CSANGGVYEQYF. The CDR3 DNA sequence: TGCAGTGCTAACGGGGGAGTATACGAGCAGTACTTC.

The gene calls are TRBV20-1 and TRBJ2-7; TRBD2 agrees at 7 bases. V was pared by 4 bases and J by 3 bases, with 9 bases of the junction left unmatched. There are 14 residues in the CDR3. Germline V gene lookup returns CDR1 DFQATT and CDR2 SNEGSKA (reference sequence). In nucleotides, the CDR3 is TGCAGTGCTATGGTGCGGGAGACCTACTACGAGCAGTACTTC. As protein: CSAMVRETYYEQYF.

This clone has a count of ten or more. The chain uses TRBV20-1 and TRBJ2-1, with 10 bases matching TRBD2. The CDR3 contains 14 residues. The V segment lost 3 bases and the J segment 6 bases; nucleotides outside the gene matches: 5. Germline V gene lookup returns CDR1 DFQATT and CDR2 SNEGSKA (reference sequence). The CDR3 region is CSASTSGIGNEQFF. CDR3 coding DNA: TGCAGTGCTAGTACTAGCGGGATTGGCAATGAGCAGTTCTTC.